This TCR beta chain was identified during a study of T cells after yellow fever vaccination. This clonotype has a handful of counts. Its antigen is unknown. MiXCR, run by TCRdb on the 5' RACE reads, gives a single entry per CDR3 protein. In the table there are 400,000 or so distinct CDR3 sequences, under 7.5% of which are singletons. Study-wide points: Weaker, the secondary response peaked sooner, at day 5 versus 15.

The sequence came from a man aged 30 to 39 who received the YFV17D yellow fever vaccine. Sequenced material: PBMCs, taken 5 days after the yellow fever booster vaccination.

For the CDR3, the DNA is TGTGCCAGCAGTACTCGGGGACAGGGGAGAGGAAACACCATATATTTT. It translates to CASSTRGQGRGNTIYF. The V gene is TRBV28, the J gene TRBJ1-3, with 10 bases that match TRBD1. Per the germline V gene, CDR1 is MDHEN and CDR2 is SYDVKM. V shed 5 bases, J shed 4 bases, and the junction held 8 bases outside the gene matches. The length of the CDR3 is 16 residues.